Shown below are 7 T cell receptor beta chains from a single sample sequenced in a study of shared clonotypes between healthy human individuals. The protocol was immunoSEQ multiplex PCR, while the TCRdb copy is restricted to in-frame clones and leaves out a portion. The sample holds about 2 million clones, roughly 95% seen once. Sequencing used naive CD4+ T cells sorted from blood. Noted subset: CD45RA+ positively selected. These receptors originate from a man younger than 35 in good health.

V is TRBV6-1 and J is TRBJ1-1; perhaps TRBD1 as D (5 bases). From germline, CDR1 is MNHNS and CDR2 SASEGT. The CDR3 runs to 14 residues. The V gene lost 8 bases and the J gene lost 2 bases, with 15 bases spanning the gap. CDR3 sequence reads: CASAARQPNTEAFF. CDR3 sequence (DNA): TGTGCCAGCGCGGCTCGACAGCCCAACACTGAAGCTTTCTTT.

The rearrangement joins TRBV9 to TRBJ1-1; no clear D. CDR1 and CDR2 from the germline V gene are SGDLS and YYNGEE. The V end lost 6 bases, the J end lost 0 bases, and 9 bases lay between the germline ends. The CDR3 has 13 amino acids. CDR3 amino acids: CASKSGMNTEAFF. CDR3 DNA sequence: TGTGCCAGCAAATCGGGTATGAACACTGAAGCTTTCTTT.

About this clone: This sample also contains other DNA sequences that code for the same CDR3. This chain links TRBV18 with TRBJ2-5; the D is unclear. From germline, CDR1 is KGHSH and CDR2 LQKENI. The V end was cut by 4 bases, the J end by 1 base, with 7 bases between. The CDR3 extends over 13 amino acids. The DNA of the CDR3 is TGTGCCAGCTCACTTTCCGCCCAAGAGACCCAGTACTTC. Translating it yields CASSLSAQETQYF.

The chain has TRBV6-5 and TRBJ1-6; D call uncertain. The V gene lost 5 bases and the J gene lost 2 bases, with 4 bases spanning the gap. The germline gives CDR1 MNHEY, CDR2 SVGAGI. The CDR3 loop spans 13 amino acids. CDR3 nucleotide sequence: TGTGCCAGCAGTAAGACCTATAATTCACCCCTCCACTTT. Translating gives CASSKTYNSPLHF.

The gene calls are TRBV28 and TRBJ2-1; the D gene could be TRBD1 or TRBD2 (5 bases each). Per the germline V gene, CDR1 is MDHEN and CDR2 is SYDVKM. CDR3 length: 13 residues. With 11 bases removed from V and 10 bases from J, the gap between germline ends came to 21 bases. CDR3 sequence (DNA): TGTGCCGGATGCCGGGACCCAGGCAGGGAGCAGTTCTTC. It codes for CAGCRDPGREQFF.

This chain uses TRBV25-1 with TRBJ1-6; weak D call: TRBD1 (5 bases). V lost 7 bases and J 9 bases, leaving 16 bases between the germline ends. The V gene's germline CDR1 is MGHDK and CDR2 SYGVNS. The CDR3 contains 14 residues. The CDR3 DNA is TGTGCCAGCACGTACGGGGGGGTAGGTTCACCCCTCCACTTT. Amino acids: CASTYGGVGSPLHF.

CDR3 sequence: CASSISGGASDTQYF. The DNA of the CDR3 is TGTGCCAGCAGTATTAGCGGGGGGGCCTCAGATACGCAGTATTTT. The chain joins TRBV27 to TRBJ2-3; 11 bases line up with TRBD2. CDR3 length: 15 residues. In germline, CDR1 is MNHEY, CDR2 SMNVEV (reference sequence). The J segment lost 4 bases and the V segment lost 5 bases, leaving 5 bases of the junction unmatched.